This TCR beta chain came from a study of blood T cell repertoires in COVID-19. About the research overall: The United States, Italy and Spain were the sources of the acute and convalescent COVID-19 samples. The cDNA or gDNA used as material had been derived from T cells, B-cell-depleted T cells, or PBMCs.

Original data processing: It was from reference gene primer amplification that nucleated cell counts were estimated. TCRdb's copy holds only in-frame clones and misses some; the assay was immunoSEQ multiplex PCR. V and J calls and clone size are copied from that table; D and trimming were computed from the DNA. The table lists over 200,000 clones, nearly 85% of them singletons, with about 1.3% in the top ten. Seattle researchers signed up patients amid active infection and tracked them longitudinally. Specimen: peripheral blood. The source is a woman in her twenties or thirties with COVID-19, enrolled during active disease.

The CDR3 protein is CASSSGQGTGYTF. DNA of the CDR3: TGTGCCAGCAGCTCCGGACAGGGGACCGGCTACACCTTC. The chain uses TRBV9 and TRBJ1-2; the match to TRBD1 covers 9 bases. The V and J ends lost 4 bases and 8 bases, in that order; junction bases with no gene match: 6. The CDR3 covers 13 residues. Germline loops: CDR1 SGDLS, CDR2 YYNGEE.